This T cell receptor beta chain was observed in a study of shared clonotypes between healthy human individuals. Findings and caveats of the study: Collection of samples was limited to blood; tissue repertoires likely differ.

All donors qualified as healthy HIV-negative adults and had experienced no recent acute infections or vaccinations. Deep-level settings were used for running the assay. Sequencing was performed with immunoSEQ multiplex PCR; in TCRdb, only in-frame clones are kept and a portion is missing. This sample carries about 480,000 clones, less than 85% of them seen once, and the ten largest clones take approximately 13%. Remarks on this clone: Its antigen is currently unknown.

V gave up 6 bases and J gave up 4 bases, with 6 bases separating them. CDR1 is GTSNPN and CDR2 is SVGIG in the germline V gene (reference sequence). The CDR3 covers 11 residues. This receptor was identified in a woman aged 40-49 years in good health. Some clones in this sample may be carry-over from other donors' samples. Specimen: PBMCs. The J gene is TRBJ2-2, the V gene TRBV30; D gene uncertain. Written as DNA, the CDR3 is TGTGCCTGTTTTGGCACCGGGGAGCTGTTTTTT. It codes for CACFGTGELFF.